This T cell receptor (beta chain) was recovered during a study of T cell changes during pregnancy in multiple sclerosis. Generated by immunoSEQ multiplex PCR, the TCRdb table keeps only in-frame clones and is missing some. The sample has approximately 26,000 clones, 89% seen once. This CDR3 is built from 13 residues. Per the germline V gene, CDR1 is MNHNY and CDR2 is SVGAGI (reference sequence). Trimming cost V 7 bases and J 0 bases, with 7 bases left between them. The sequencing here drew on CD4+ T cells from peripheral blood mononuclear cells, taken in the second trimester of pregnancy. The chain combines TRBV6-6 with TRBJ1-3; D not certain. This sequence was found in a female donor with multiple sclerosis, enrolled in a pregnancy study. CDR3 loop: CASIGSSGNTIYF. The CDR3 coding sequence is TGTGCCAGCATCGGGAGCTCTGGAAACACCATATATTTT.